This T cell receptor (beta chain) comes out of a study of T cells in Graves' hyperthyroidism and ophthalmopathy. There are many counts of this clonotype. Between the trimmed V and J ends, which lost 3 bases and 6 bases, there was a span of 9 bases. The CDR3 is 13 amino acids. Germline CDR1 SGHTA, CDR2 FQGNSA. Template material for amplifying TCR beta CDR3 regions consisted of RNA transcripts. TCR CDR3 regions were first amplified by RT-PCR with HTBI primers. TCRdb passed the multiplex PCR reads through MiXCR, listing each CDR3 protein once. The top ten clones hold less than 9% of a sample with fewer than 650,000 distinct CDR3 sequences, over 12% of them seen once.

The origin of this receptor is a woman aged 18-29 years with Graves' ophthalmopathy. Sequencing input: blood. The chain employs TRBV7-2 and TRBJ2-1, with a weak D call TRBD2 (5 bases). CDR3 residues: CASSFRGSNEQFF. The CDR3 bases are TGTGCCAGCAGCTTTCGAGGGAGCAATGAGCAGTTCTTC. The full variable domain, in which reference TRBV7-2 and TRBJ2-1 provide the parts outside the CDR3, is GAGVSQSPSNKVTEKGKDVELRCDPISGHTALYWYRQSLGQGLEFLIYFQGNSAPDKSGLPSDRFSAERTGGSVSTLTIQRTQQEDSAVYLCASSFRGSNEQFFGPGTRLTVL.